What follows are 5 T cell receptor beta chains derived from one specimen sequenced in a study of blood T cell repertoires in COVID-19. Sequencing was performed with immunoSEQ multiplex PCR; in TCRdb, only in-frame clones are kept and a portion is missing. The table records fewer than 200,000 clones, around four fifths of them present only once. Material for sequencing was peripheral blood. These receptors were taken from a woman of 80 years or more with COVID-19, enrolled during active disease.

The chain has TRBV5-1 and TRBJ2-2; D is undetermined. This CDR3 is 15 amino acids long. V was cut by 4 bases and J by 3 bases, with 13 bases left in between. CDR1 SGHRS and CDR2 YFSETQ come from the germline V gene. DNA of the CDR3: TGCGCCAGCAGCCTACTATCGGTCGACACCGGGGAGCTGTTTTTT. As protein: CASSLLSVDTGELFF.

The chain joins TRBV7-9 to TRBJ2-5; TRBD2 is a possible D gene (5 bases). This CDR3 spans 13 amino acids. Trimming took 3 bases from V and 2 from J, leaving 7 bases between them. Germline loops: CDR1 SEHNR, CDR2 FQNEAQ (reference sequence). The CDR3 is CASSLGVQETQYF. The CDR3 coding sequence is TGTGCCAGCAGCTTGGGAGTTCAAGAGACCCAGTACTTC.

Comments on this clone: Its ends do not fully match the called genes, so a read error is possible. This rearrangement joins TRBV7-7 to TRBJ2-4; TRBD2 is a possible D gene (6 bases). CDR3 length equals 12 residues. Germline loops: CDR1 SSHAT, CDR2 FNYEAQ (reference sequence). In DNA form, the CDR3 reads TGTGCTAGCAGCTTAGCGGCCAGGCCGGCGTACTTC. It yields the protein CASSLAARPAYF.

Here the CDR3 DNA reads TGTGCCAGCAGCCGCGGGGGGGGTAGCGGCACCTACGAGCAGTACTTC. Its translation: CASSRGGGSGTYEQYF. The chain joins TRBV28 to TRBJ2-7, with 9 bases lining up with TRBD2. The junction had 11 bases not matched to a gene; V was cut back by 6 bases and J by 2 bases. The CDR3 is made up of 16 amino acids. Germline assignment: CDR1 MDHEN and CDR2 SYDVKM.

This rearrangement joins TRBV19 to TRBJ1-2; D not resolved. The CDR3 has 14 amino acids. Trimming pared 7 bases from V and 4 bases from J, leaving 16 bases between. From germline, CDR1 is LNHDA and CDR2 SQIVND (reference sequence). The CDR3 bases are TGTGCCAGTACCCCCAGTCGCGGTCGCTATGGCTACACCTTC. Its protein product is CASTPSRGRYGYTF.